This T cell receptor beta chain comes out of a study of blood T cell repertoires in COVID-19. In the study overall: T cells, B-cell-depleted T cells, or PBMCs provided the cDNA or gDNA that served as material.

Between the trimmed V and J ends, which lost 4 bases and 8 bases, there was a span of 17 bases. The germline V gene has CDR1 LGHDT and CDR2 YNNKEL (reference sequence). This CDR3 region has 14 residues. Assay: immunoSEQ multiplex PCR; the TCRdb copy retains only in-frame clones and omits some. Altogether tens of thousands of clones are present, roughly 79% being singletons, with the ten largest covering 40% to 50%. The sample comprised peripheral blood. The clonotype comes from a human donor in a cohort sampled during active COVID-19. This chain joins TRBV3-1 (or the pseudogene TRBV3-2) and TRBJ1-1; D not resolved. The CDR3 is CASSLGIRRSEAFF. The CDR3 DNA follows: TGTGCCAGCAGCCTTGGTATTCGGAGGTCGGAAGCTTTCTTT.